This TCR delta chain was captured in a study of gamma-delta T cells after stem cell transplantation. TCRdb fed the RT-PCR reads into CATT to redo clone calling. This table has thousands of delta-chain clones, approximately 16% appearing once. The CDR3 is made up of 17 amino acids. Germline V gene data show CDR1 as GEAIGNYY and CDR2 as EKD. Trimming cost V 2 bases and J 4 bases; bases outside gene matches: 15. Sequencing was performed on gamma-delta T cells. The gene calls are TRDV2 and TRDJ1; 7 bases fit TRDD3. The clonotype comes from a human donor. It is not recorded whose cells these are; they may come from a transplant donor. This table probably holds off-target reads from a library built for another chain. The CDR3 is CACDRVLGTGFGDKLIF. The CDR3 region has the DNA TGTGCCTGTGACAGGGTACTGGGGACGGGGTTCGGCGATAAACTCATCTTT.